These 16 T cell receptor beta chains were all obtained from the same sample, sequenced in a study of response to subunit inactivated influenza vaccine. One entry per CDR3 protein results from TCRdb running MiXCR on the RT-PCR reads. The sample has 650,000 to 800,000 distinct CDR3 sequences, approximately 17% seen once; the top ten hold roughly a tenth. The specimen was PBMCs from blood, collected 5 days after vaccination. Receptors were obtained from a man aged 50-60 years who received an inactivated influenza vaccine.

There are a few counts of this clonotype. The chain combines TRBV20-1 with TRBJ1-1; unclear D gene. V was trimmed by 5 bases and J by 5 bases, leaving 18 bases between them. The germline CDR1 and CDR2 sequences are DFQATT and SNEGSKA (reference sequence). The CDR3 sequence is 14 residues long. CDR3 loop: CSARRAITSTEAFF. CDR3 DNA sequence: TGCAGTGCTCGCCGGGCCATCACGAGTACTGAAGCTTTCTTT.

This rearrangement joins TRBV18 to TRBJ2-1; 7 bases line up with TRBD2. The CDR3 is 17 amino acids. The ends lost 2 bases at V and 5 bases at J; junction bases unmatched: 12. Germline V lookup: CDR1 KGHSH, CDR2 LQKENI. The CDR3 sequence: CASSPSGRGGLNNEQFF. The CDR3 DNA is TGTGCCAGCTCACCATCCGGCCGCGGGGGACTTAACAATGAGCAGTTCTTC.

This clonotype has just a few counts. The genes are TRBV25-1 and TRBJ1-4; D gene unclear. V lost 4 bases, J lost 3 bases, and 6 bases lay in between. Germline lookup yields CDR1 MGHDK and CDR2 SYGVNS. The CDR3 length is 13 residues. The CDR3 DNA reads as TGTGCCAGCAGTGGGGCCCCTAATGAAAAACTGTTTTTT. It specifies CASSGAPNEKLFF.

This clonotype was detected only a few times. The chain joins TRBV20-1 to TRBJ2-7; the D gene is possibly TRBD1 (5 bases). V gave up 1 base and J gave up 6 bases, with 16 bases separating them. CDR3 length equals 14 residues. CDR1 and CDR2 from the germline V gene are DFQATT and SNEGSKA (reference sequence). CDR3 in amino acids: CSARATLTDSEQYF. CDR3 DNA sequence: TGCAGTGCTAGAGCGACTCTGACAGATTCCGAGCAGTACTTC.

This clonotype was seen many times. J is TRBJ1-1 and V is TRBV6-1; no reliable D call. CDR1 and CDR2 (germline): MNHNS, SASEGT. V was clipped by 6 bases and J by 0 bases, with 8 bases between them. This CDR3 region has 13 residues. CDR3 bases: TGTGCCAGCAGCCGGACGGTGAACACTGAAGCTTTCTTT. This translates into CASSRTVNTEAFF.

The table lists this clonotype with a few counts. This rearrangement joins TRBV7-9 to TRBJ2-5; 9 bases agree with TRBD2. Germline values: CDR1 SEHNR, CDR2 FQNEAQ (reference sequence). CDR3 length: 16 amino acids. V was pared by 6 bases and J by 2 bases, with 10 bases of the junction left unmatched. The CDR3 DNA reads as TGTGCCAGCAGTGGGGGGGCTAGCGGGGTTCAAGAGACCCAGTACTTC. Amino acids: CASSGGASGVQETQYF.

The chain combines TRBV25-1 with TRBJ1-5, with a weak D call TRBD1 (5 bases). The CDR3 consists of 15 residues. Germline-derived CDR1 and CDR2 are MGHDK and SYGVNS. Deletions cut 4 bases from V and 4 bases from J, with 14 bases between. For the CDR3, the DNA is TGTGCCAGCAGTGGGGGCGGGGGGGTTAATCAGCCCCAGCATTTT. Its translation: CASSGGGGVNQPQHF.

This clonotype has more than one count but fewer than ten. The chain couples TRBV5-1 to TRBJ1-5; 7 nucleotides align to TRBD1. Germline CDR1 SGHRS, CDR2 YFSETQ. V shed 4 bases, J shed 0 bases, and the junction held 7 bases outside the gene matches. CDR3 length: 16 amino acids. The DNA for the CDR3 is TGCGCCAGCAGCCCCTCGGGACAGCGTAGCAATCAGCCCCAGCATTTT. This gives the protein CASSPSGQRSNQPQHF.

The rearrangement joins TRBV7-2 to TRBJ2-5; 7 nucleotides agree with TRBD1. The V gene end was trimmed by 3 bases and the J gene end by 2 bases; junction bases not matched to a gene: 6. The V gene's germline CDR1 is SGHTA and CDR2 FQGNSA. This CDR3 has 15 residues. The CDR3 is CASSLPSGQQETQYF. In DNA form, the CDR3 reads TGTGCCAGCAGCTTGCCCTCGGGACAGCAAGAGACCCAGTACTTC. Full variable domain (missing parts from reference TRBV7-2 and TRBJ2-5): GAGVSQSPSNKVTEKGKDVELRCDPISGHTALYWYRQSLGQGLEFLIYFQGNSAPDKSGLPSDRFSAERTGGSVSTLTIQRTQQEDSAVYLCASSLPSGQQETQYFGPGTRLLVL.

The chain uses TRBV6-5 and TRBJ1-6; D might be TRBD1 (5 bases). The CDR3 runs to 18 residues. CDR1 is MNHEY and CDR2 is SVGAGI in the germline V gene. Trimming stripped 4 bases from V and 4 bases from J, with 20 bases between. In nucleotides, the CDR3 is TGTGCCAGCAGTTTGGGAAGTGGTTCGGGACGATATAATTCACCCCTCCACTTT. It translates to CASSLGSGSGRYNSPLHF.

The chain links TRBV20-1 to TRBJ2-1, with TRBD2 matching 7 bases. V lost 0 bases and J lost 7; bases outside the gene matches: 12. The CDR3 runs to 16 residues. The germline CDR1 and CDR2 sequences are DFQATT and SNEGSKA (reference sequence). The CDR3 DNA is TGCAGTGCTAGAGATTCGAACGGGGGGACCGGGAATGAGCAGTTCTTC. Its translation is CSARDSNGGTGNEQFF.

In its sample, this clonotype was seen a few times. The CDR3 sequence: CASSQNPDYEQYF. The CDR3 bases are TGCGCCAGCAGTCAAAATCCAGACTACGAGCAGTACTTC. The V and J genes are TRBV5-1 and TRBJ2-7; D remains ambiguous. The V end was cut by 5 bases, the J end by 3 bases, with 12 bases between. Germline loops: CDR1 SGHRS, CDR2 YFSETQ. The CDR3 runs 13 residues. The whole variable domain, filled in from reference TRBV5-1 and TRBJ2-7, reads KAGVTQTPRYLIKTRGQQVTLSCSPISGHRSVSWYQQTPGQGLQFLFEYFSETQRNKGNFPGRFSGRQFSNSRSEMNVSTLELGDSALYLCASSQNPDYEQYFGPGTRLTVT.

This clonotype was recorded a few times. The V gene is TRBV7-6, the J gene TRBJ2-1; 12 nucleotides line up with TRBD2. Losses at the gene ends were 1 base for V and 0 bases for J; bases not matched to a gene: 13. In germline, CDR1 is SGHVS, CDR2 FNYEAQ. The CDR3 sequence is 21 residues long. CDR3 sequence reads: CASSLEPGTSGSPSSYNEQFF. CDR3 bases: TGTGCCAGCAGCTTAGAACCCGGGACTAGCGGGTCCCCTAGCTCCTACAATGAGCAGTTCTTC.

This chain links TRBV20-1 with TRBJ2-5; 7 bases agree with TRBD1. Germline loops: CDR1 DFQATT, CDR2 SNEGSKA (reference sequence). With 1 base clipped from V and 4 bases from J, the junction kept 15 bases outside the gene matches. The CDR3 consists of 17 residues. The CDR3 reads CSARATGEWFGGETQYF. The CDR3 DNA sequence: TGCAGTGCTAGAGCAACAGGGGAATGGTTTGGTGGAGAGACCCAGTACTTC.

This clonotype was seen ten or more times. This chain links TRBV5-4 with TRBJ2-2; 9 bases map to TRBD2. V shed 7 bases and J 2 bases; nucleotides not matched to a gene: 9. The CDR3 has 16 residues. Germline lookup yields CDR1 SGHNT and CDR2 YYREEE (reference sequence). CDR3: CASHGGAGGNTGELFF. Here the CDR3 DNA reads TGTGCCAGCCACGGGGGAGCGGGGGGTAACACCGGGGAGCTGTTTTTT.

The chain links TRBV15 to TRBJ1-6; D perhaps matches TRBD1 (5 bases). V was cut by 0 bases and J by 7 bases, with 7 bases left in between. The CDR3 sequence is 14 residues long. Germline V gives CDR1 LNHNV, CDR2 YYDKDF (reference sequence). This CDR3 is CATSRDPGNSPLHF. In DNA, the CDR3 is TGTGCCACCAGCAGAGATCCAGGGAATTCACCCCTCCACTTT. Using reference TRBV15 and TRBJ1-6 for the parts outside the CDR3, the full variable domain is DAMVIQNPRYQVTQFGKPVTLSCSQTLNHNVMYWYQQKSSQAPKLLFHYYDKDFNNEADTPDNFQSRRPNTSFCFLDIRSPGLGDTAMYLCATSRDPGNSPLHFGNGTRLTVT.